Only one count was recorded for the clone carrying this T cell receptor beta chain. Time point denoted: cycle 4 day 1 (C4D1), after 6 weeks of nivolumab. Each patient experienced a relapse that followed autologous stem cell transplantation, and brentuximab vedotin exposure varied. The CDR3 runs to 14 residues. Germline CDR1 is SNHLY and CDR2 is FYNNEI. V lost 1 base and J lost 4, with 10 bases in between. These data originate in a study of PD-1 blockade in classical Hodgkin lymphoma. Clones were sequenced by immunoSEQ multiplex PCR, and TCRdb holds only the in-frame ones, with some missing. The top ten hold 15% to 20% of the sample, which has roughly 86,000 clones, 75% to 85% seen once.

The chain couples TRBV2 to TRBJ1-2; D gene uncertain. This sample comprised peripheral blood mononuclear cells (PBMCs), obtained before the fourth cycle of nivolumab. The source is a human donor with classical Hodgkin lymphoma. This chain's CDR3 is CASSEGNSLYGYTF. CDR3 bases: TGTGCCAGCAGTGAAGGGAACAGTCTCTATGGCTACACCTTC.